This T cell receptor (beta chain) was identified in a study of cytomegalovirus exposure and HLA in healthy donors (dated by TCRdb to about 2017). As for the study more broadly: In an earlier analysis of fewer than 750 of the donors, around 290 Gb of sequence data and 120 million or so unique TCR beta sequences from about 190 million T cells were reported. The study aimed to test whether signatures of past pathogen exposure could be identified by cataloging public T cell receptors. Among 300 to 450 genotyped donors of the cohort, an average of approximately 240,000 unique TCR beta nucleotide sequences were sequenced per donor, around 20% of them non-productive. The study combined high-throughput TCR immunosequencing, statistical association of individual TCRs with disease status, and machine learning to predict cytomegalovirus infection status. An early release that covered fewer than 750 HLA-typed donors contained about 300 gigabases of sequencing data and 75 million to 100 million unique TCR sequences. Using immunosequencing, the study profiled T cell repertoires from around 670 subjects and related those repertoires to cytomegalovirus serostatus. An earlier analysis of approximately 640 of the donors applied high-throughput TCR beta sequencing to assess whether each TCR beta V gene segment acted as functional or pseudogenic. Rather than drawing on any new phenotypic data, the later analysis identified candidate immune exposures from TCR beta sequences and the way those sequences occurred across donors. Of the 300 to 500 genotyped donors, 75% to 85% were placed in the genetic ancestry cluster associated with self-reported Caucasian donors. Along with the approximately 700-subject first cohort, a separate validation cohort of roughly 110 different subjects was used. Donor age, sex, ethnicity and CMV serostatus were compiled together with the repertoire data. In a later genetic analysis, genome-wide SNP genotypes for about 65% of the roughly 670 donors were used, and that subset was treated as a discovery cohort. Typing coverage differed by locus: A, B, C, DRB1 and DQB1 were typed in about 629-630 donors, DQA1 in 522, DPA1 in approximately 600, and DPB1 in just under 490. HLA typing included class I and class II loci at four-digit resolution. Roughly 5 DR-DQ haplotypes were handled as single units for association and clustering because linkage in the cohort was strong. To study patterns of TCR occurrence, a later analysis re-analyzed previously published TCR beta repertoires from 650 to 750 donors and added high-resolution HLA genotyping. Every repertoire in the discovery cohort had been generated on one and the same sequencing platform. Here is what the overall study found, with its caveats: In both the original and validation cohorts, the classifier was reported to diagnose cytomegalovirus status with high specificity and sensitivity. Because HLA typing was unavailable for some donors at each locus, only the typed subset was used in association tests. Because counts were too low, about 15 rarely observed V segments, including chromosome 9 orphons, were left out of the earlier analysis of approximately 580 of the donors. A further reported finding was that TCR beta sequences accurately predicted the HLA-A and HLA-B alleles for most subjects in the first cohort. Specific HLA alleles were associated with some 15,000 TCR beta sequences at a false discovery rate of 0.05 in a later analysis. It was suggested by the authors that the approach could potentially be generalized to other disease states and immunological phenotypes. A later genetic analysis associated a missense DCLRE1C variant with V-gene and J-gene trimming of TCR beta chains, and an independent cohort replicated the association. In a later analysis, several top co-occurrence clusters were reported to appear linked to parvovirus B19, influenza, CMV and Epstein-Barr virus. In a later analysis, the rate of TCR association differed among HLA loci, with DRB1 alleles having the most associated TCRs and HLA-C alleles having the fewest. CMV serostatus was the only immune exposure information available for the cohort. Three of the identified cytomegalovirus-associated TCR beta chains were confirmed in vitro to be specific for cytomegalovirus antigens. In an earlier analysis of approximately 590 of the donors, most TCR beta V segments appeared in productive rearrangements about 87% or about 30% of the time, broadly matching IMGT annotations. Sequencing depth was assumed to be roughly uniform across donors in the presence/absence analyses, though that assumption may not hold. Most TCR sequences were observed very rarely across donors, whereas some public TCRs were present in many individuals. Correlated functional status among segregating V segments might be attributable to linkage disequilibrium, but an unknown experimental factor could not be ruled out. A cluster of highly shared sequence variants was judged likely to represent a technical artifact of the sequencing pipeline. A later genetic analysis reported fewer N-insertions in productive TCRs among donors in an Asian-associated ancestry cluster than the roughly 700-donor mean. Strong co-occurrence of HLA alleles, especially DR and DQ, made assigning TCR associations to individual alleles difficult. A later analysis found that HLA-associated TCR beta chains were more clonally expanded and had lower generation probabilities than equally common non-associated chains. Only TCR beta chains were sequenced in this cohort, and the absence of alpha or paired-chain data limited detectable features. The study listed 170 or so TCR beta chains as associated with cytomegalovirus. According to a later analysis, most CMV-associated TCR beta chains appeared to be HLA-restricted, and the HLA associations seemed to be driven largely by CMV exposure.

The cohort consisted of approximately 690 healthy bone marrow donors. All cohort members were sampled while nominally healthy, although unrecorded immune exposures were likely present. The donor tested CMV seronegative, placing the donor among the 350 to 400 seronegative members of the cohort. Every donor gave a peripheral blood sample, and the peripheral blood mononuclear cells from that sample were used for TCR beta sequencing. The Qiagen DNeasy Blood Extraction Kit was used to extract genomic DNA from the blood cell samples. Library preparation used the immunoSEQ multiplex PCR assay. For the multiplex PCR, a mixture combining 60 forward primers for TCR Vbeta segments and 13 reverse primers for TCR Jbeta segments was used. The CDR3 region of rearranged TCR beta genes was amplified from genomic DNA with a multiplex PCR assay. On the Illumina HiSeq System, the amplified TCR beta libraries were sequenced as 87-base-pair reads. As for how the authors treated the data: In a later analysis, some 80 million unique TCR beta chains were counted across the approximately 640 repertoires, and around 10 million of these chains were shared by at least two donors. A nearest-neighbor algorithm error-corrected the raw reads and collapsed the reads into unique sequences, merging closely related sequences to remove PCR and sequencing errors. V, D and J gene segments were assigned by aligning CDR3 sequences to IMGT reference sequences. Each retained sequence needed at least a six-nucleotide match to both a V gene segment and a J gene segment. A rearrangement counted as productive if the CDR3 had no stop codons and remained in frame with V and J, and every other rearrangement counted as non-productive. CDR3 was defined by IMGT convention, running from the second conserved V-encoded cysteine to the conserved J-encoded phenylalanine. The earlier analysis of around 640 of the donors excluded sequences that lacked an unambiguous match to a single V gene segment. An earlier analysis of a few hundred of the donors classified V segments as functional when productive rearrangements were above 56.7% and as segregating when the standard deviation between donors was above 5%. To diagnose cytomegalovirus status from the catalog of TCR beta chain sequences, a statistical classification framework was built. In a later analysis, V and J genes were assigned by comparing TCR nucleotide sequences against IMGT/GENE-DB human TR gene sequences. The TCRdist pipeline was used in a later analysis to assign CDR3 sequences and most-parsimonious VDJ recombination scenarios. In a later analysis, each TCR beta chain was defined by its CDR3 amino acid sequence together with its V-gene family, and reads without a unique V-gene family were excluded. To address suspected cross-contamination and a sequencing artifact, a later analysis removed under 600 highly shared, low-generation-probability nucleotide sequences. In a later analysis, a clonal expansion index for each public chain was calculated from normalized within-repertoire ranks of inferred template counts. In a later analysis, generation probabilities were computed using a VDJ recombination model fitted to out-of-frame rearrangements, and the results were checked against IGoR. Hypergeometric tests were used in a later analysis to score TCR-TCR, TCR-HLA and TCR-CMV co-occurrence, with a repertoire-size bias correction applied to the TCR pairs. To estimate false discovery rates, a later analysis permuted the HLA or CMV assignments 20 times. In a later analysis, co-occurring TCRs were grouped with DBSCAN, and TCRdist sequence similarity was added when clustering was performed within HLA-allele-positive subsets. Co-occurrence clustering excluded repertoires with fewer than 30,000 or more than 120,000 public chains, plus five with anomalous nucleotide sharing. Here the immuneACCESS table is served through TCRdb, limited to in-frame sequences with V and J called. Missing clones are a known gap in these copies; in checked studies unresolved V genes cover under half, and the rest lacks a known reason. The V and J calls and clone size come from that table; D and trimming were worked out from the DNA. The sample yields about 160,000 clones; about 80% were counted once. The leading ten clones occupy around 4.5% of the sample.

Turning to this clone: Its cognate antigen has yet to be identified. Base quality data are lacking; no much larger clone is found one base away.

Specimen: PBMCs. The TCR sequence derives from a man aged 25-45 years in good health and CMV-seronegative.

The CDR3 here reads CAISDQEQGAWNGYTF. The DNA reads TGTGCCATCAGTGACCAAGAACAGGGGGCGTGGAATGGCTACACCTTC. The chain is made from TRBV10-3 and TRBJ1-2, with 9 junctional bases fitting TRBD1. Inclusive of the bounding cysteine and phenylalanine, the CDR3 is 16 residues long. Only CDR3 DNA remains: 48 bases, in frame from the first base. The germline V gene supplies CDR1 ENHRY and CDR2 SYGVKD. The junction shows trimming of 3 bases on V and 6 bases on J, and the gene matches do not reach 11 bases of it.